This T cell receptor beta chain was captured in a study of blood T cells in healthy people across ages. Collection of ten milliliters of peripheral blood was performed for each donor. This clonotype was seen only a few times. Trimming removed 1 base from V and 3 bases from J; junction bases left unmatched: 7. Germline CDR1 is SGHTA and CDR2 is FQGNSA. The CDR3 is made up of 16 amino acids. PCR was performed a second time for roughly 7 to 11 cycles using a sample-barcoded 5' primer and a J-beta primer mix. TCRdb itself ran the 5' RACE reads through MiXCR, one entry per CDR3 protein. The sample records around 970,000 distinct CDR3 sequences, just over 50% being singletons.

Specimen: blood. V is TRBV7-2 and J is TRBJ2-7, with 9 positions matching TRBD1. This sequence originates from a woman aged 55-69 years in good health. The CDR3 sequence: CASSLGGTGPLYEQYF. CDR3 nucleotides: TGTGCCAGCAGCTTAGGGGGGACAGGGCCTCTCTACGAGCAGTACTTC. The whole variable domain, filled in from reference TRBV7-2 and TRBJ2-7, reads GAGVSQSPSNKVTEKGKDVELRCDPISGHTALYWYRQSLGQGLEFLIYFQGNSAPDKSGLPSDRFSAERTGGSVSTLTIQRTQQEDSAVYLCASSLGGTGPLYEQYFGPGTRLTVT.